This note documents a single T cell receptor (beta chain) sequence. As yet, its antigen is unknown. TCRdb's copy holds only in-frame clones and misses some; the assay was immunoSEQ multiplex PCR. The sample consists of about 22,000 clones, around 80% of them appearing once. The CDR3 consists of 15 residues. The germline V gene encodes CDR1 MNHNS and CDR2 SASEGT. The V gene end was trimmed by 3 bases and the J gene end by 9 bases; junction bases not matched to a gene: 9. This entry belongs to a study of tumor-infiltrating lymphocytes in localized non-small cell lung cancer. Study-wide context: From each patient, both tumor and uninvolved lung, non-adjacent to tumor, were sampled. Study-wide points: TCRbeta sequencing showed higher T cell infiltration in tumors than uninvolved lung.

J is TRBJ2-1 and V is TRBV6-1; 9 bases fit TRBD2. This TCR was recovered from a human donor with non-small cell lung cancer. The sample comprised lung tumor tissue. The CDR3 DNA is TGTGCCAGCAGTGATGGGCTAGCGGGGCCCTTTGAGCAGTTCTTC. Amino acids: CASSDGLAGPFEQFF.